The 20 T cell receptor beta chains in this list originate from one sample, sequenced in a study of T cell responses to AZD1222 COVID-19 vaccine. Produced via immunoSEQ multiplex PCR; TCRdb's table is partial and in-frame only. In the table there are roughly 150,000 clones, around nine tenths of which are singletons. The sequences come from peripheral blood, collected 28 days after the second AZD1222 dose. Receptor source: an adult who received the AZD1222 COVID-19 vaccine.

The CDR3 protein is CASSADFGTQYF. CDR3 sequence (DNA): TGTGCCAGCAGCGCCGATTTCGGTACGCAGTATTTT. This chain links TRBV9 with TRBJ2-3; unclear D gene. This CDR3 comprises 12 residues. Trimming stripped 3 bases from V and 8 bases from J, with 10 bases between. The germline V gene has CDR1 SGDLS and CDR2 YYNGEE.

V gene TRBV15 combines with J gene TRBJ1-2; D remains ambiguous. The length of the CDR3 is 13 residues. Germline assignment: CDR1 LNHNV and CDR2 YYDKDF (reference sequence). The V and J ends lost 0 bases and 5 bases respectively, with 7 bases between them. The CDR3 sequence: CATSREREYGYTF. For the CDR3, the DNA is TGTGCCACCAGCAGAGAAAGAGAGTATGGCTACACCTTC.

This sequence joins TRBV14 and TRBJ2-1, with 14 bases fitting TRBD2. The CDR3 is 18 amino acids. V shed 9 bases and J 4 bases; nucleotides not matched to a gene: 14. Germline V lookup: CDR1 SGHDN, CDR2 FVKESK. CDR3 residues: CASKAGTSGGQSYNEQFF. The CDR3 DNA sequence: TGTGCCAGTAAAGCCGGGACTAGCGGGGGCCAGTCGTACAATGAGCAGTTCTTC.

The chain couples TRBV5-5 to TRBJ1-3; 7 bases line up with TRBD1. The J segment lost 3 bases and the V segment lost 2 bases, leaving 8 bases of the junction unmatched. This CDR3 is built from 16 residues. Germline values: CDR1 SGHKS, CDR2 YYEKEE (reference sequence). CDR3 nucleotide sequence: TGTGCCAGCAGCTTCGACCAGGGGGTATATGGAAACACCATATATTTT. Protein sequence: CASSFDQGVYGNTIYF. Drawing the rest from reference TRBV5-5 and TRBJ1-3, the complete variable domain is DAGVTQSPTHLIKTRGQQVTLRCSPISGHKSVSWYQQVLGQGPQFIFQYYEKEERGRGNFPDRFSARQFPNYSSELNVNALLLGDSALYLCASSFDQGVYGNTIYFGEGSWLTVV.

This rearrangement joins TRBV3-1 (or the pseudogene TRBV3-2) to TRBJ2-3; 7 nucleotides line up with TRBD1. CDR1 and CDR2 (germline): LGHDT, YNNKEL (reference sequence). V trimming: 1 base; J trimming: 4 bases; junction bases outside the gene matches: 5. The CDR3 spans 15 residues. The CDR3 nucleotides are TGTGCCAGCAGCCAAGGGACAGGCAAGCCAGATACGCAGTATTTT. Its protein is CASSQGTGKPDTQYF.

The V call is TRBV15, the J call TRBJ2-1; a possible D gene is TRBD1 (6 bases). Trimming pared 7 bases from V and 4 bases from J, leaving 20 bases between. Germline V lookup: CDR1 LNHNV, CDR2 YYDKDF (reference sequence). The CDR3 is 16 residues long. The CDR3 loop reads CATTREDRLGYNEQFF. CDR3 bases: TGTGCCACCACAAGGGAAGACAGGCTAGGGTACAATGAGCAGTTCTTC.

This clone showed up just once. The chain uses TRBV30 and TRBJ2-7, with TRBD1 matching 7 bases. The CDR3 spans 14 residues. The V gene end was trimmed by 5 bases and the J gene end by 0 bases; junction bases not matched to a gene: 7. CDR1 is GTSNPN and CDR2 is SVGIG in the germline V gene (reference sequence). For the CDR3, the DNA is TGTGCCTGGTCAAGACAGGGTTACTCCTACGAGCAGTACGTC. It codes for CAWSRQGYSYEQYV.

This clone was recorded only once. V gene TRBV5-6 combines with J gene TRBJ1-2; TRBD1 matches at 7 bases. Germline V CDR1 and CDR2: SGHDT, YYEEEE. This CDR3 region has 15 residues. V lost 4 bases, J lost 4 bases, and 10 bases stayed unmatched. CDR3 region: CASSIGTVVSYGYTF. The CDR3 DNA reads TGTGCCAGCAGCATAGGGACAGTCGTTAGCTATGGCTACACCTTC.

The rearrangement links TRBV6-5 to TRBJ2-5; 7 nucleotides match TRBD2. V dropped 6 bases and J dropped 5; count of bases not matched to a gene: 6. CDR1 and CDR2 (germline): MNHEY, SVGAGI. The CDR3 has 13 amino acids. CDR3: CASSLGRGETQYF. The CDR3 DNA follows: TGTGCCAGCAGCCTTGGGCGGGGGGAGACCCAGTACTTC.

Concerning this clone: Different DNA sequences within this sample yield the same CDR3. The chain recombines TRBV6-5 with TRBJ1-1; tentative D call: TRBD1 (5 bases). V lost 0 bases, J lost 1 base, and 6 bases lay in between. Germline V CDR1 and CDR2: MNHEY, SVGAGI. The CDR3 spans 14 residues. Here the CDR3 DNA reads TGTGCCAGCAGTTACTCTGGGGGGAACACTGAAGCTTTCTTT. As protein: CASSYSGGNTEAFF.

CDR3 nucleotides: TGTGCCAGCACGTCCCAACAGGGGGCGCGAGGCTATGGCTACACCTTC. Translating it yields CASTSQQGARGYGYTF. The chain combines TRBV6-6 with TRBJ1-2, with 9 bases that match TRBD1. Germline values: CDR1 MNHNY, CDR2 SVGAGI (reference sequence). Germline trimming cut 7 bases from V and 4 bases from J; bases unmatched to any gene: 13. The CDR3 has 16 amino acids.

The V and J genes are TRBV24-1 and TRBJ2-3; 9 positions match TRBD1. In germline, CDR1 is KGHDR, CDR2 SFDVKD. With 5 bases clipped from V and 2 bases from J, the junction kept 7 bases outside the gene matches. The length of the CDR3 is 16 residues. The CDR3 region is CATSAPGQGPTDTQYF. For the CDR3, the DNA is TGTGCCACCAGTGCTCCGGGACAGGGTCCCACAGATACGCAGTATTTT.

The chain joins TRBV14 to TRBJ1-1; D ambiguous. Trimming removed 5 bases at V and 0 bases at J, with 10 bases between. The CDR3 covers 14 residues. Germline-derived CDR1 and CDR2 are SGHDN and FVKESK. CDR3: CASSLGLLNTEAFF. The DNA for the CDR3 is TGTGCCAGCAGCTTGGGCCTCTTGAACACTGAAGCTTTCTTT.

The chain uses TRBV13 and TRBJ1-1; 8 bases fit TRBD1. The CDR3 is made up of 18 amino acids. V trimming: 0 bases; J trimming: 1 base; junction bases outside the gene matches: 10. Germline assignment: CDR1 PRHDT and CDR2 FYEKMQ (reference sequence). The CDR3 is CASSLGRQVQGANTEAFF. CDR3 nucleotides: TGTGCCAGCAGCTTAGGGAGACAGGTCCAGGGGGCGAACACTGAAGCTTTCTTT.

This chain joins TRBV7-2 and TRBJ2-3; the D gene is possibly TRBD2 (6 bases). Germline assignment: CDR1 SGHTA and CDR2 FQGNSA. V was trimmed by 2 bases and J by 2 bases, leaving 23 bases between them. CDR3 length: 19 amino acids. The CDR3 DNA is TGTGCCAGCAGCTTAAGCTTATTCTTCGGCGGGATACACACAGATACGCAGTATTTT. Its protein is CASSLSLFFGGIHTDTQYF.

This rearrangement joins TRBV18 to TRBJ1-5, with 10 bases fitting TRBD1. CDR3 size: 14 residues. From germline, CDR1 is KGHSH and CDR2 LQKENI. With V trimmed by 3 bases and J by 6 bases, 2 bases remained unmatched. The CDR3 here is CASSPGQGFQPQHF. Written as DNA, the CDR3 is TGTGCCAGCTCACCGGGACAGGGGTTTCAGCCCCAGCATTTT.

V usage is TRBV2 and J usage is TRBJ1-6, with D possibly matching TRBD1 (5 bases). The germline V gene has CDR1 SNHLY and CDR2 FYNNEI. The CDR3 loop spans 13 amino acids. Trimming shortened V by 4 bases and J by 8 bases, and 9 bases separated the two germline ends. Here the CDR3 reads CASSADSDSPLHF. In nucleotides, the CDR3 is TGTGCCAGCAGTGCCGACAGTGATTCACCCCTCCACTTT.

The CDR3 is CASRGGGPGNQPQHF. In DNA, the CDR3 is TGTGCCAGCCGCGGGGGGGGGCCTGGCAATCAGCCCCAGCATTTT. This chain uses TRBV28 with TRBJ1-5; possibly TRBD1 for D (6 bases). Trimming took 8 bases from V and 2 from J, leaving 16 bases between them. The CDR3 runs 15 residues. CDR1 MDHEN and CDR2 SYDVKM come from the germline V gene.

V usage is TRBV12-3 or TRBV12-4 and J usage is TRBJ2-1; D uncertain. The CDR3 covers 11 residues. V lost 5 bases and J lost 9, with 8 bases in between. CDR3 loop: CASSMGGEQFF. CDR3 DNA: TGTGCCAGCAGTATGGGCGGTGAGCAGTTCTTC.

V and J are TRBV5-5 and TRBJ2-7; D ambiguous. V dropped 0 bases and J dropped 6 bases, with 4 bases sitting between them. There are 11 residues in the CDR3. The germline V gene has CDR1 SGHKS and CDR2 YYEKEE (reference sequence). DNA for the CDR3: TGTGCCAGCAGCTTGGTTTCCGAGCAGTACTTC. It yields the protein CASSLVSEQYF.